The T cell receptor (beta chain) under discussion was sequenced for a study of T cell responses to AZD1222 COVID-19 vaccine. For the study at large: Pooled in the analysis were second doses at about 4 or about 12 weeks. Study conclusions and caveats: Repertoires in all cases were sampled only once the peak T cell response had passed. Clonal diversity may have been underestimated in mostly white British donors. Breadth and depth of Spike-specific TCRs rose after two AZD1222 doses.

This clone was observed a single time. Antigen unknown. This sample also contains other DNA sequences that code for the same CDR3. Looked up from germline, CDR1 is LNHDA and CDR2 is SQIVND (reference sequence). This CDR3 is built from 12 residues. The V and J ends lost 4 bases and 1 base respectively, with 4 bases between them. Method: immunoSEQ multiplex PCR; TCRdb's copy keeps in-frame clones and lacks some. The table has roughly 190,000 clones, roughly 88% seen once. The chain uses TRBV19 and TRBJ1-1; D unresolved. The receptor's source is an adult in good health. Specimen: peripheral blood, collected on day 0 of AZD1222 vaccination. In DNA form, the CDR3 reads TGTGCCAGTAGTACAGGGAACACTGAAGCTTTCTTT. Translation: CASSTGNTEAFF.